Shown below are 9 T cell receptor beta chains from a single sample sequenced in a study of beta chain features in type 1 diabetes. As every portion of the isolated RNA was reverse transcribed, the sequencing read expressed TCRB transcripts. Libraries were prepared by immunoSEQ multiplex PCR; TCRdb keeps only in-frame clonotypes and omits some of them. Seen here are roughly 41,000 clones, 45% to 50% observed once, and the top ten hold roughly 0.7%. Sequencing was carried out using central memory CD4+ T cells from blood. Every receptor here comes from a woman between 18 and 29 years old in good health.

This clone was seen only a few times. The chain joins TRBV19 to TRBJ1-4; D not resolved. With 6 bases removed from V and 8 bases from J, the gap between germline ends came to 13 bases. This CDR3 has 13 residues. The V gene's germline CDR1 is LNHDA and CDR2 SQIVND (reference sequence). CDR3 bases: TGTGCCAGTAGCTCGATAGCGGGAGAAAAACTGTTTTTT. This sequence encodes CASSSIAGEKLFF.

The chain combines TRBV5-6 with TRBJ2-5; possibly TRBD1 for D (5 bases). The germline CDR1 and CDR2 sequences are SGHDT and YYEEEE. Trimming cost V 3 bases and J 2 bases, with 11 bases left between them. The CDR3 runs to 14 residues. CDR3 coding DNA: TGTGCCAGCAGCTCCCAGGACATGCAAGAGACCCAGTACTTC. Its protein is CASSSQDMQETQYF. The entire variable domain, with the rest obtained from reference TRBV5-6 and TRBJ2-5, is as follows: DAGVTQSPTHLIKTRGQQVTLRCSPKSGHDTVSWYQQALGQGPQFIFQYYEEEERQRGNFPDRFSGHQFPNYSSELNVNALLLGDSALYLCASSSQDMQETQYFGPGTRLLVL.

This clone turned up a few times. The gene calls are TRBV5-1 and TRBJ2-1, with D tentatively TRBD1 (6 bases). Germline V CDR1 and CDR2: SGHRS, YFSETQ. The CDR3 consists of 14 residues. Trimming stripped 2 bases from V and 5 bases from J, with 11 bases between. This CDR3 is CASSFGQPNNEQFF. The CDR3 nucleotides are TGCGCCAGCAGCTTTGGACAGCCAAACAATGAGCAGTTCTTC. The full variable domain, rest sourced from reference TRBV5-1 and TRBJ2-1, is KAGVTQTPRYLIKTRGQQVTLSCSPISGHRSVSWYQQTPGQGLQFLFEYFSETQRNKGNFPGRFSGRQFSNSRSEMNVSTLELGDSALYLCASSFGQPNNEQFFGPGTRLTVL.

A few counts support this clone. The V and J genes are TRBV29-1 and TRBJ1-1; perhaps TRBD1 as D (6 bases). V shed 8 bases and J shed 0 bases, with 13 bases lying between them. This CDR3 region has 13 residues. Germline loops: CDR1 SQVTM, CDR2 ANQGSEA. In DNA, the CDR3 is TGCAGCTTCAGGGACATCATGAACACTGAAGCTTTCTTT. Its protein product is CSFRDIMNTEAFF. Filled out from reference TRBV29-1 and TRBJ1-1, the complete variable domain reads SAVISQKPSRDICQRGTSLTIQCQVDSQVTMMFWYRQQPGQSLTLIATANQGSEATYESGFVIDKFPISRPNLTFSTLTVSNMSPEDSSIYLCSFRDIMNTEAFFGQGTRLTVV.

V usage is TRBV2 and J usage is TRBJ1-1; 8 bases are a match to TRBD1. V lost 6 bases to trimming and J lost 5 bases; unmatched junction nucleotides: 11. The V gene's germline CDR1 is SNHLY and CDR2 FYNNEI. CDR3 length: 15 amino acids. The CDR3 DNA is TGTGCCAGCAGCTTTTCCAGGGGGCCGGGAACTGAAGCTTTCTTT. It yields the protein CASSFSRGPGTEAFF.

The chain couples TRBV6-1 to TRBJ2-1; 8 bases map to TRBD1. The CDR3 is 14 amino acids. The J segment lost 5 bases and the V segment lost 8 bases, leaving 8 bases of the junction unmatched. CDR1 and CDR2 from the germline V gene are MNHNS and SASEGT. The CDR3 protein is CASARDRLNNEQFF. CDR3 nucleotide sequence: TGTGCCAGCGCTCGGGACAGGTTGAACAATGAGCAGTTCTTC.

This clone was detected a few times. The chain is built from TRBV6-1 and TRBJ2-3, with D tentatively TRBD1 (5 bases). In germline, CDR1 is MNHNS, CDR2 SASEGT. The CDR3 runs to 12 residues. V shed 7 bases and J shed 6 bases, with 11 bases lying between them. The CDR3 here is CASNQGGDTQYF. The CDR3, as DNA: TGTGCCAGCAATCAGGGCGGCGATACGCAGTATTTT.

The gene calls are TRBV5-1 and TRBJ2-5, with 9 bases lining up with TRBD2. The CDR3 is 14 residues long. The V gene end was trimmed by 4 bases and the J gene end by 3 bases; junction bases not matched to a gene: 4. Germline V gene data show CDR1 as SGHRS and CDR2 as YFSETQ. DNA of the CDR3: TGCGCCAGCAGCCCGGTAGCGGGGGAAGAGACCCAGTACTTC. Protein product: CASSPVAGEETQYF.

The CDR3 protein is CAISESRLEAFF. CDR3 nucleotides: TGTGCCATCAGTGAGTCCAGACTTGAAGCTTTCTTT. The gene calls are TRBV10-3 and TRBJ1-1, with D uncertain. The germline CDR1 and CDR2 sequences are ENHRY and SYGVKD. Trimming took off 0 bases at V and 7 bases at J, with 6 bases between the two ends. The CDR3 is 12 amino acids.